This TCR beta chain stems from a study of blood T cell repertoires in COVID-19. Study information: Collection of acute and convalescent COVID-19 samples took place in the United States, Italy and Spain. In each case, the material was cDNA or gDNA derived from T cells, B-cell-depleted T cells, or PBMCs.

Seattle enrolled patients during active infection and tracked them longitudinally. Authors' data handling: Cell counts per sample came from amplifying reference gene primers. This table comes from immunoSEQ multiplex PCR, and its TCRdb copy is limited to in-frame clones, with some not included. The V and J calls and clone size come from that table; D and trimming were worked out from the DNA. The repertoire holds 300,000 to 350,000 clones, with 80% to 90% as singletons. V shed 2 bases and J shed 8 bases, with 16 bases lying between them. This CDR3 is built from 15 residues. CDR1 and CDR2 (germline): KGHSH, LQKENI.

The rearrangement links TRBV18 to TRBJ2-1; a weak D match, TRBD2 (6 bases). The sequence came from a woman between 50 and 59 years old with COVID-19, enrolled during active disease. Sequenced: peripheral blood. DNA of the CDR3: TGTGCCAGCTCACCAAGGAGGGACTTCGTCGATGAGCAGTTCTTC. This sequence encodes CASSPRRDFVDEQFF.